This T cell receptor (beta chain) was retrieved from a study of beta chain features in type 1 diabetes. From germline, CDR1 is SGHNT and CDR2 YYREEE (reference sequence). The CDR3 spans 16 residues. Losses at the gene ends were 3 bases for V and 2 bases for J; bases not matched to a gene: 7. Markers CD45RO/CCR7/CD25/CD127/CD95/CD27 served to sort CD4+ naive, central memory, regulatory and stem cell-like memory cells. This clone turned up a few times. What was sequenced were expressed TCRB transcripts, since all of the isolated RNA had been reverse transcribed. The protocol was immunoSEQ multiplex PCR, while the TCRdb copy is restricted to in-frame clones and leaves out a portion. The table shows hundreds of thousands of clones, with roughly a sixth occurring only once.

The chain combines TRBV5-4 with TRBJ2-2, with 7 positions matching TRBD1. The sequence was collected from a man aged 18 to 35 in good health. Sequenced sample: naive CD4+ T cells from blood. The CDR3 protein is CASSSTGVYNTGELFF. The CDR3 DNA follows: TGTGCCAGCAGCTCTACAGGGGTCTATAACACCGGGGAGCTGTTTTTT.